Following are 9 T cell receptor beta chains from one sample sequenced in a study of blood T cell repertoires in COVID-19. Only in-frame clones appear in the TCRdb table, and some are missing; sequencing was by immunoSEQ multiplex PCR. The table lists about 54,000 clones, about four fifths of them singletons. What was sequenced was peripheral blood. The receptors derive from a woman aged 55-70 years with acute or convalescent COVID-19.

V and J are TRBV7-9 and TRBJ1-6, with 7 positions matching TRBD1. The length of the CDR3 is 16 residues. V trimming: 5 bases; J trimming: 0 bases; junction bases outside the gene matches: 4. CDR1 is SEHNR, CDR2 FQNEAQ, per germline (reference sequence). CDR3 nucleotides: TGTGCCAGCAGCACGGACAGGAGCTCCTATAATTCACCCCTCCACTTT. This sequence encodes CASSTDRSSYNSPLHF.

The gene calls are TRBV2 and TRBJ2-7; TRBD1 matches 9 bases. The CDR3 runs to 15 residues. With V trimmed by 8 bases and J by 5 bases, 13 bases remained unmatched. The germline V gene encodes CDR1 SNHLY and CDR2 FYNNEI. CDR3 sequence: CASSRSGTGKNEQYF. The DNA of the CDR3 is TGTGCCAGCTCCCGCTCCGGGACAGGGAAAAACGAGCAGTACTTC. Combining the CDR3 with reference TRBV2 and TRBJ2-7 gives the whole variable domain EPEVTQTPSHQVTQMGQEVILRCVPISNHLYFYWYRQILGQKVEFLVSFYNNEISEKSEIFDDQFSVERPDGSNFTLKIRSTKLEDSAMYFCASSRSGTGKNEQYFGPGTRLTVT.

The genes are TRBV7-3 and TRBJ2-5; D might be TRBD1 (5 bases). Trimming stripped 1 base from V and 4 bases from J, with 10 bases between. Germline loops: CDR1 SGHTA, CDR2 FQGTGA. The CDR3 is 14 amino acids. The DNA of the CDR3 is TGTGCCAGCAGCTTAAGTCAGGGATCAGAGACCCAGTACTTC. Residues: CASSLSQGSETQYF.

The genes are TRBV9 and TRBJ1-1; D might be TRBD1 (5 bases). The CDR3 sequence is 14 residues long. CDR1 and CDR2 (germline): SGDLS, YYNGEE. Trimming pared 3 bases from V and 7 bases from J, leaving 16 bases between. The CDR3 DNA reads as TGTGCCAGCAGCGCCATCGGCCGGGGGGATGAAGCTTTCTTT. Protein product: CASSAIGRGDEAFF. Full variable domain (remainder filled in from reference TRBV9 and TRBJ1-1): DSGVTQTPKHLITATGQRVTLRCSPRSGDLSVYWYQQSLDQGLQFLIQYYNGEERAKGNILERFSAQQFPDLHSELNLSSLELGDSALYFCASSAIGRGDEAFFGQGTRLTVV.

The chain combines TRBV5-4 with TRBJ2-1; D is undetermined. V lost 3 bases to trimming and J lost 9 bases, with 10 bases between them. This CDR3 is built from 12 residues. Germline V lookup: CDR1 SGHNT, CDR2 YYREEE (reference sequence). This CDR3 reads CASSSNPREQFF. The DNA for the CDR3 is TGTGCCAGCAGCTCTAACCCGCGTGAGCAGTTCTTC. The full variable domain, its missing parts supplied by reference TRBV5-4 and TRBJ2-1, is ETGVTQSPTHLIKTRGQQVTLRCSSQSGHNTVSWYQQALGQGPQFIFQYYREEENGRGNFPPRFSGLQFPNYSSELNVNALELDDSALYLCASSSNPREQFFGPGTRLTVL.

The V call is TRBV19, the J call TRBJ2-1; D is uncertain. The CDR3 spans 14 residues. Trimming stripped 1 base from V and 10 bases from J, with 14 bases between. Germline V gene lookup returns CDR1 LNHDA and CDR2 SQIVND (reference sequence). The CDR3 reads CASSIGPSSVEQFF. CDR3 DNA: TGTGCCAGTAGTATAGGGCCGTCGAGCGTCGAGCAGTTCTTC.

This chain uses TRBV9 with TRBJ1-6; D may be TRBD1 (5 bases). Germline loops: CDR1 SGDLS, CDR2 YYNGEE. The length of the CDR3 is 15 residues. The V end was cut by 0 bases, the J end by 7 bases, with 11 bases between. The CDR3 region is CASSVEGQGNSPLHF. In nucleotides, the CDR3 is TGTGCCAGCAGCGTAGAGGGTCAGGGAAATTCACCCCTCCACTTT.

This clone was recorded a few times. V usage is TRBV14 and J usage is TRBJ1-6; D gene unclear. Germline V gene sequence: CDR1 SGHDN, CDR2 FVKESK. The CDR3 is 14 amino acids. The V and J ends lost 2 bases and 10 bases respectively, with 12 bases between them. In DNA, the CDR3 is TGTGCCAGCAGCCAAACTCCCCCGTCCTCACCCCTCCACTTT. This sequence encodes CASSQTPPSSPLHF. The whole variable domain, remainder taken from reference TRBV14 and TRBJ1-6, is EAGVTQFPSHSVIEKGQTVTLRCDPISGHDNLYWYRRVMGKEIKFLLHFVKESKQDESGMPNNRFLAERTGGTYSTLKVQPAELEDSGVYFCASSQTPPSSPLHFGNGTRLTVT.

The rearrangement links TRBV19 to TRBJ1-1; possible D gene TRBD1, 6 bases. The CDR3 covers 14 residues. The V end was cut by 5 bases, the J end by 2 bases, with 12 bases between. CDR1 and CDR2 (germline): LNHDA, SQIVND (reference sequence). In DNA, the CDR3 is TGTGCCAGTAGTCGGACAGTTGCTAACACTGAAGCTTTCTTT. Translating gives CASSRTVANTEAFF.